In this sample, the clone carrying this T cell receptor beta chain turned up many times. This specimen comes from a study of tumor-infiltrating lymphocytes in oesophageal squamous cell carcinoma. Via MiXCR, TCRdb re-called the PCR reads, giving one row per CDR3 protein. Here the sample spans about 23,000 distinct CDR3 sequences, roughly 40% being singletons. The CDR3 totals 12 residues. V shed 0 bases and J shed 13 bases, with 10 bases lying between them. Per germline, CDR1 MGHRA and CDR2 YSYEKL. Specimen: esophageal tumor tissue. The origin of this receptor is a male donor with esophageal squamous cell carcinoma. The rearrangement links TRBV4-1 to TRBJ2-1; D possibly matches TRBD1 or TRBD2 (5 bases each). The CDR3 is CASSQDRECQFF. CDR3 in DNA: TGCGCCAGCAGCCAAGACAGGGAGTGCCAGTTCTTC.